These T cell receptor beta chains were read from a single sample in a study of control samples from healthy donors and cancer patients. Method: immunoSEQ multiplex PCR; TCRdb's copy keeps in-frame clones and lacks some. The profile shows some 130,000 clones, over 75% of them singletons. Sequencing was carried out using blood. These receptors all stem from a man in his forties in good health. CDR3s include the opening cysteine and the closing phenylalanine or tryptophan. The order of the fields is V gene, CDR3 protein.

>TRBV5-1
CASRYGQGQPQHF
>TRBV5-3
CARSFYNEQFF
>TRBV5-1
CASSSSPTVGETQYF
>TRBV5-1
CASSSHLNTEAFF
>TRBV5-6
CASSYRGGTNTGELFF
>TRBV15
CATSFDSYNEQFF
>TRBV5-5
CASSSDYIYEQYF
>TRBV12-5
CASGDQGLADTQYF
>TRBV4-2
CASSRRLAGDTGELFF
>TRBV7-6
CASSIEAGVNQPQHF
>TRBV7-9
CASSSWKLEQYF
>TRBV7-9
CASSLPGGVNTGELFF
>TRBV14
CASSREAGPYTDTQYF
>TRBV19
CASSNGGTLTEKLFF
>TRBV10-3
CAISETGTGGTEAFF
>TRBV6-5
CASSGTADSPLHF
>TRBV27
CASSLRQDYEQYF
>TRBV6-5
CASQGKVGTDTQYF
>TRBV7-3
CASSPGTGSYEQYF
>TRBV7-3
CASSPTPAYNEQFF
>TRBV3-1/TRBV3-2
CASSQSRSYQPQHF
>TRBV19
CASSIGRGSYEQYF
>TRBV6-2/TRBV6-3
CASSWGPPVDTQYF
>TRBV11-2
CASSSALGQANNSPLHF